The clone carrying this TCR beta chain was seen once. No antigen is known for it. This entry comes from a study of graft-versus-host responses after intestinal transplantation. About the research overall: Among the recipients, transplants were multivisceral, liver-intestinal, or isolated intestinal. Once they had received anti-thymocyte globulin induction, all recipients took tacrolimus and steroids for three to four years.

Findings of the study overall: GvH clonotypes were identified within recipient marrow, with a subset emerging first in ileum or blood. Early post-transplant HvG declines were associated with peak circulating GvH clone levels.

Assay: immunoSEQ multiplex PCR; the TCRdb copy retains only in-frame clones and omits some. This sample carries 6,500 to 8,500 clones, roughly two thirds of them seen once, and the ten largest clones take approximately 5%. Graft samples were processed, releasing intraepithelial and lamina propria lymphocytes. The CDR3 runs to 13 residues. Germline V gives CDR1 SGHVS, CDR2 FQNEAQ. With V trimmed by 7 bases and J by 4 bases, 4 bases remained unmatched. This specimen consisted of ileum tissue, obtained around 8 weeks after transplant. This TCR came from a human patient who received an intestinal transplant, so some T cells may come from the graft donor. The chain is built from TRBV7-8 and TRBJ2-7; 10 bases align to TRBD2. This CDR3 reads CASKGAGGYEQYV. The CDR3 nucleotides read TGTGCCAGCAAAGGAGCGGGGGGGTACGAGCAGTACGTC.